This entry lists 5 T cell receptor beta chains sequenced from one sample in a study of T cell responses to AZD1222 COVID-19 vaccine. The protocol was immunoSEQ multiplex PCR, while the TCRdb copy is restricted to in-frame clones and leaves out a portion. The table lists more than 150,000 clones, 80% to 95% of them singletons. Specimen: peripheral blood, collected on day 0 of AZD1222 vaccination. These receptors were obtained from an adult in good health.

This CDR3 is CASSGGKNQETQYF. The CDR3 region has the DNA TGTGCCAGCAGTGGGGGGAAGAACCAAGAGACCCAGTACTTC. The chain carries TRBV27 and TRBJ2-5, with TRBD2 as a possible D gene (6 bases). Looked up from germline, CDR1 is MNHEY and CDR2 is SMNVEV (reference sequence). This CDR3 spans 14 amino acids. Trimming removed 5 bases at V and 0 bases at J, with 10 bases between.

The rearrangement uses TRBV9 and TRBJ2-5; the D gene is possibly TRBD1 (6 bases). With 6 bases removed from V and 3 bases from J, the gap between germline ends came to 9 bases. Germline V lookup: CDR1 SGDLS, CDR2 YYNGEE. This CDR3 has 12 amino acids. In DNA form, the CDR3 reads TGTGCCAGCAACAGGGACGAAGAGACCCAGTACTTC. Translating gives CASNRDEETQYF.

This chain uses TRBV4-2 with TRBJ2-2, with D maybe TRBD1 (6 bases). The germline CDR1 and CDR2 sequences are LGHNA and YNFKEQ. V shed 4 bases and J shed 2 bases, with 14 bases lying between them. This CDR3 is built from 16 residues. CDR3: CASSPWTESNTGELFF. The CDR3 coding sequence is TGTGCCAGCAGCCCCTGGACAGAGAGTAACACCGGGGAGCTGTTTTTT.

As for this clone: One end of the junction does not line up with germline, which may come from a read error. The J gene is TRBJ2-7, the V gene TRBV6-2 or TRBV6-3; D possibly uses TRBD1 or TRBD2 (5 bases each). Germline CDR1 is MNHEY and CDR2 is SVGEGT. This CDR3 region has 14 residues. The CDR3 DNA follows: TGTGCCAGCAGTCAAGGACAAGCTAGCCGCCGTGGTCCCTTC. Protein: CASSQGQASRRGPF.

The chain links TRBV28 to TRBJ1-5, with TRBD1 matching 8 bases. This CDR3 region has 19 residues. In germline, CDR1 is MDHEN, CDR2 SYDVKM. Trimming at V came to 3 bases and at J to 1 base, leaving 14 bases not matched to a gene. The CDR3 region is CASSFDRGRLGESNQPQHF. CDR3 in DNA: TGTGCCAGCAGTTTTGACAGGGGACGGCTAGGAGAAAGCAATCAGCCCCAGCATTTT.